This T cell receptor beta chain was sequenced during a study of graft-versus-host responses after intestinal transplantation. Study at large: Grafts that recipients had were multivisceral, liver-intestinal, or isolated intestinal transplants. Recipients uniformly received anti-thymocyte globulin induction, followed by tacrolimus and steroids for around 3 years. Points from the study as a whole: Early after transplant, HvG declines were associated with peak levels of circulating GvH clones. Recipient marrow harbored GvH clones, some of which surfaced first in ileum or blood.

About this clone itself: The antigen remains unidentified.

Generated by immunoSEQ multiplex PCR, the TCRdb table keeps only in-frame clones and is missing some. This table has 100,000 to 120,000 clones, over 85% appearing once. The CDR3 runs to 14 residues. After removal of 5 bases from V and 4 bases from J, the junction contained 2 bases not matched to a gene. In germline, CDR1 is GTSNPN, CDR2 SVGIG (reference sequence). The V gene is TRBV30, the J gene TRBJ2-3, with 14 bases that match TRBD2. The specimen comprised unstimulated CD8+ T cells sorted from spleen or lymph node cells, sampled before intestinal transplant. The sequence was obtained from a human donor who received an intestinal transplant. The CDR3 region has the DNA TGTGCCTGGGGGACTAGCGGGAGCCCAGATACGCAGTATTTT. This gives the protein CAWGTSGSPDTQYF.